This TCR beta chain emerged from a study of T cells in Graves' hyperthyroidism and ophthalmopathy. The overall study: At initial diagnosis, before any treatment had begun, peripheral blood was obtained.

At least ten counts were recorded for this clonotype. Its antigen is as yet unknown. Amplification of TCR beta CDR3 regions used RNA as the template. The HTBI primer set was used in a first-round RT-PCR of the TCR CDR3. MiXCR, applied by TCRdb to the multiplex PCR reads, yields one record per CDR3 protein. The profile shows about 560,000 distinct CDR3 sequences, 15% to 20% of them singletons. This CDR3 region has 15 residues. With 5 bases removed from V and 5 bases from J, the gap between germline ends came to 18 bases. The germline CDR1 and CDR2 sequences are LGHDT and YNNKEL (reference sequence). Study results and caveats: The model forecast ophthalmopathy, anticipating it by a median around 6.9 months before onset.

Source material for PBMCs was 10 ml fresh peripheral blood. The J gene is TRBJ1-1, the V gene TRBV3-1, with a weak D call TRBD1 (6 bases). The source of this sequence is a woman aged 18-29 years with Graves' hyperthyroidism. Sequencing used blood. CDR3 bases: TGTGCCAGCAGCAATAGACTCGGGGGCAGGACTGAAGCTTTCTTT. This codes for CASSNRLGGRTEAFF.